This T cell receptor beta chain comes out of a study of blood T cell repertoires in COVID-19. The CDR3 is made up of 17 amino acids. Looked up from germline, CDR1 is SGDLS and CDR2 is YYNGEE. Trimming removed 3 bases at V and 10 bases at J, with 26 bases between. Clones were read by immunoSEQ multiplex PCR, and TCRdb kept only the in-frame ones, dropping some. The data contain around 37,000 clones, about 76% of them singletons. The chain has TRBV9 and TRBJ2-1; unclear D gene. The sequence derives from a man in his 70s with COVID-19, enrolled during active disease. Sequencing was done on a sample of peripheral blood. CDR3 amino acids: CASSAYTPIVSSREQFF. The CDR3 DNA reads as TGTGCCAGCAGCGCATATACTCCGATTGTATCATCGAGGGAGCAGTTCTTC.